This record concerns one T cell receptor beta chain sequence. Its specificity is unknown. The same CDR3 can be traced to other DNA sequences in this sample. The data derive from a study of shared clonotypes between healthy human individuals. Study at large: Participating donors consisted of two women and a few men aged 18 to 49.

The authors divided CD4+ cells into CD45RA+ naive and CD45RA-negative memory subsets. Germline CDR1 and CDR2: LNHDA and SQIVND (reference sequence). CDR3 length equals 15 residues. The J segment lost 7 bases and the V segment lost 6 bases, leaving 7 bases of the junction unmatched. Libraries were prepared by immunoSEQ multiplex PCR; TCRdb keeps only in-frame clonotypes and omits some of them. The sample records roughly 1.4 million clones, about 98.5% being singletons. Study-wide findings and caveats: Shared across a handful of donors were roughly 5.3% of the naive CD4 clonotypes. As a rule, naive subsets had a larger estimated richness than memory subsets.

Material: naive CD4+ T cells sorted from blood. Subset here: CD45RA+ positively selected. The source of this sequence is a man aged 25-45 years in good health. The J gene is TRBJ2-1, the V gene TRBV19; 12 bases match TRBD2. The CDR3 region has the DNA TGTGCCAGTAGCCTCCTAGCGGGAGGGCCGAATGAGCAGTTCTTC. This codes for CASSLLAGGPNEQFF.